The 16 T cell receptor beta chains listed next were all sequenced from one sample in a study of blood T cell repertoires in COVID-19 (dated by TCRdb to about 2020). Library preparation was by the immunoSEQ multiplex PCR assay. The table comes from immuneACCESS by way of TCRdb, which keeps in-frame sequences with V and J called. Part of the clones is missing from these tables; in studies checked, under half for an unresolved V gene and the rest for unknown reasons. The sample table shows fewer than 90,000 clones, and 76% are seen once. The ten largest clones represent about 15% of the sample. Sequencing input: peripheral blood. These receptors were collected from a man aged 55 to 70 with COVID-19, enrolled during active disease.

Written as DNA, the CDR3 is TGCGCCAGCAGAGCAGGGTGGAGTGAGCAGTTCTTC. Its translation: CASRAGWSEQFF. V and J are TRBV10-2 and TRBJ2-1; D possibly corresponds to TRBD1 (5 bases). V shed 6 bases and J shed 9 bases, with 12 bases lying between them. The CDR3 has 12 amino acids. The germline gives CDR1 WSHSY, CDR2 SAAADI.

As concerns this clone: Different DNA sequences within this sample yield the same CDR3. The gene calls are TRBV28 and TRBJ2-7; D perhaps matches TRBD1 (6 bases). V was trimmed by 2 bases and J by 2 bases, leaving 13 bases between them. CDR1 is MDHEN, CDR2 SYDVKM, per germline. CDR3 length: 15 amino acids. The CDR3: CASSLGGQGAYEQYF. CDR3 nucleotides: TGTGCCAGCAGTTTAGGGGGACAAGGGGCCTACGAGCAGTACTTC.

The CDR3 bases are TGTGCCAGCAGTTTCGTCTACGAGCAGTACTTC. It yields the protein CASSFVYEQYF. The chain joins TRBV12-3 or TRBV12-4 to TRBJ2-7; D ambiguous. Trimming cost V 3 bases and J 3 bases, with 3 bases left between them. The CDR3 covers 11 residues.

A few counts support this clone. The J gene is TRBJ2-1, the V gene TRBV10-1, with 11 bases lining up with TRBD2. With V trimmed by 4 bases and J by 7 bases, 0 bases remained unmatched. Germline lookup yields CDR1 WNHNN and CDR2 SYGVQD (reference sequence). This CDR3 comprises 13 residues. The CDR3 loop is CASSASGGNEQFF. The CDR3 nucleotides are TGCGCCAGCAGTGCTAGCGGGGGGAATGAGCAGTTCTTC.

This chain links TRBV10-3 with TRBJ2-7; D is possibly TRBD1 (6 bases). With 2 bases removed from V and 0 bases from J, the gap between germline ends came to 11 bases. CDR1 and CDR2 from the germline V gene are ENHRY and SYGVKD. This CDR3 region has 15 residues. This chain's CDR3 is CAISEPSTGSYEQYF. The CDR3, as DNA: TGTGCCATCAGTGAGCCGTCGACAGGCTCCTACGAGCAGTACTTC.

The rearrangement uses TRBV9 and TRBJ2-1, with D possibly being TRBD1 (5 bases). From germline, CDR1 is SGDLS and CDR2 YYNGEE. This CDR3 region has 13 residues. The ends were cut back, 2 bases at V and 5 bases at J, with 8 bases in the middle. CDR3 protein: CASSVGQHNEQFF. In nucleotides, the CDR3 is TGTGCCAGCAGCGTGGGGCAACACAATGAGCAGTTCTTC.

This clone was observed a single time. This rearrangement joins TRBV30 to TRBJ2-5; TRBD1 aligns across 10 bases. Germline V gene lookup returns CDR1 GTSNPN and CDR2 SVGIG (reference sequence). The CDR3 spans 13 residues. V dropped 3 bases and J dropped 4; count of bases not matched to a gene: 2. The CDR3 loop is CAWSDRGRETQYF. In DNA, the CDR3 is TGTGCCTGGAGCGACAGGGGGCGAGAGACCCAGTACTTC.

This clone was detected only once. The V gene is TRBV25-1, the J gene TRBJ2-3; 7 bases fit TRBD2. V lost 5 bases and J lost 1; bases outside the gene matches: 3. This CDR3 region has 14 residues. Germline loops: CDR1 MGHDK, CDR2 SYGVNS. The CDR3 DNA follows: TGTGCCAGCAGTAGCCTAGCGGGCACAGATACGCAGTATTTT. Encoded protein: CASSSLAGTDTQYF.

The CDR3 sequence: CASSPNDRAITEAFF. CDR3 nucleotide sequence: TGTGCCAGCAGCCCAAACGACAGGGCGATCACTGAAGCTTTCTTT. The V and J genes are TRBV4-2 and TRBJ1-1; 7 bases fit TRBD1. The J segment lost 4 bases and the V segment lost 4 bases, leaving 9 bases of the junction unmatched. Germline V gene sequence: CDR1 LGHNA, CDR2 YNFKEQ. CDR3 length: 15 residues.

This rearrangement joins TRBV2 to TRBJ2-7; D gene unclear. This CDR3 is 13 amino acids long. CDR1 and CDR2 (germline): SNHLY, FYNNEI. Trimming removed 8 bases from V and 5 bases from J, with 16 bases in between. CDR3: CASSPVGRDEQYF. CDR3 nucleotides: TGTGCCAGCTCCCCGGTCGGCCGGGACGAGCAGTACTTC.

The chain links TRBV30 to TRBJ1-6; D call uncertain. CDR1 is GTSNPN and CDR2 is SVGIG in the germline V gene (reference sequence). This CDR3 has 12 amino acids. V was pared by 5 bases and J by 7 bases, with 9 bases between. The CDR3 DNA sequence: TGTGCCTGGGGGAGTGTAAATTCACCCCTCCACTTT. This gives the protein CAWGSVNSPLHF.

The gene calls are TRBV18 and TRBJ2-4; TRBD2 is a possible D gene (5 bases). CDR1 and CDR2 (germline): KGHSH, LQKENI. The V gene lost 4 bases and the J gene lost 0 bases, with 13 bases spanning the gap. The CDR3 contains 16 residues. As DNA, the CDR3 is TGTGCCAGCTCACAGGAGGCTCTTGTAGCCAAAAACATTCAGTACTTC. It specifies CASSQEALVAKNIQYF.

V is TRBV18 and J is TRBJ2-7; TRBD2 aligns across 9 bases. CDR3 length: 17 amino acids. The germline gives CDR1 KGHSH, CDR2 LQKENI. The V and J ends lost 3 bases and 1 base, in that order; junction bases with no gene match: 10. CDR3: CASSPGGRGRQSYEQYF. The CDR3 DNA reads TGTGCCAGCTCACCGGGCGGGAGGGGGCGGCAGTCCTACGAGCAGTACTTC.

This clone was seen a handful of times. The chain combines TRBV4-1 with TRBJ1-1; D may be TRBD1 (5 bases). V gave up 1 base and J gave up 8 bases, with 11 bases separating them. In germline, CDR1 is MGHRA, CDR2 YSYEKL. The CDR3 has 13 amino acids. This CDR3 reads CASSQGGGAEAFF. CDR3 nucleotides: TGCGCCAGCAGCCAAGGGGGAGGGGCCGAAGCTTTCTTT.

CDR3 DNA: TGTGCCAGCGCCAATAGGGGTAACTCCTACGAGCAGTACTTC. This codes for CASANRGNSYEQYF. This chain connects TRBV3-1 (or the pseudogene TRBV3-2) to TRBJ2-7; possibly TRBD1 for D (5 bases). The germline CDR1 and CDR2 sequences are LGHDT and YNNKEL (reference sequence). The CDR3 runs to 14 residues. V lost 8 bases and J 0 bases, leaving 14 bases between the germline ends.

Ten or more counts support this clone. The chain uses TRBV2 and TRBJ2-7; TRBD1 agrees at 9 bases. In germline, CDR1 is SNHLY, CDR2 FYNNEI. The CDR3 has 14 amino acids. The trim removed 3 bases at V and 5 bases at J, leaving 5 bases unmatched. CDR3 nucleotides: TGTGCCAGCAGTGAGTGGGGACAGGGTAACGAGCAGTACTTC. Protein sequence: CASSEWGQGNEQYF. Together with reference TRBV2 and TRBJ2-7, the CDR3 gives the full variable domain: EPEVTQTPSHQVTQMGQEVILRCVPISNHLYFYWYRQILGQKVEFLVSFYNNEISEKSEIFDDQFSVERPDGSNFTLKIRSTKLEDSAMYFCASSEWGQGNEQYFGPGTRLTVT.